Each of the 30 T cell receptor beta chains below was sequenced from the same sample in a study of OX40 agonist ivuxolimab in advanced cancers. Receptor libraries were prepared by the immunoSEQ multiplex PCR assay. TCRdb stores this immuneACCESS table with in-frame sequences only. Part of the clones is absent; in the studies checked, under half of the shortfall reflects unresolved V genes, and no reason is known for the rest. The sample table lists tens of thousands of clones, 75% to 90% of them with a count of one. The ten largest clonotypes hold 28% of the sample. The sample was CD4+ or CD8+ T cells sorted from blood, taken in a trial of the OX40 agonist ivuxolimab. Receptors were obtained from an adult with an advanced solid tumor such as melanoma, head and neck, liver or kidney cancer.

Only one count was recorded for this clone. This chain joins TRBV13 and TRBJ2-3; 7 bases line up with TRBD1. Germline V gene data show CDR1 as PRHDT and CDR2 as FYEKMQ (reference sequence). This CDR3 has 16 amino acids. V lost 6 bases and J lost 2; bases outside the gene matches: 11. CDR3 in DNA: TGTGCCAGCAGTTTTACAGGGGTTGTCGTCACAGATACGCAGTATTTT. Translated, it gives CASSFTGVVVTDTQYF. Full variable domain (remainder filled in from reference TRBV13 and TRBJ2-3): AAGVIQSPRHLIKEKRETATLKCYPIPRHDTVYWYQQGPGQDPQFLISFYEKMQSDKGSIPDRFSAQQFSDYHSELNMSSLELGDSALYFCASSFTGVVVTDTQYFGPGTRLTVL.

To note about this clone: Mismatch with germline at one junction end may stem from a read error. This sequence joins TRBV6-6 and TRBJ1-2; the D is unclear. Germline CDR1 and CDR2: MNHNY and SVGAGI (reference sequence). The length of the CDR3 is 14 residues. The CDR3 nucleotides read TGTCCCAGCAGTTACTCGAAGACTGGTGGTGGCTACACCTTC. This sequence encodes CPSSYSKTGGGYTF.

The rearrangement links TRBV28 to TRBJ2-1, with D perhaps TRBD1 (7 bases). The CDR3 spans 13 residues. With 5 bases removed from V and 7 bases from J, the gap between germline ends came to 12 bases. Germline lookup yields CDR1 MDHEN and CDR2 SYDVKM. The CDR3 nucleotides are TGTGCCAGCAGTGAAGCAGGGGGGAATGAGCAGTTCTTC. It yields the protein CASSEAGGNEQFF.

This clone has ten or more counts. The rearrangement joins TRBV11-2 to TRBJ1-2; D perhaps matches TRBD1 (6 bases). Deletions cut 4 bases from V and 4 bases from J, with 10 bases between. The CDR3 covers 13 residues. CDR1 is SGHAT, CDR2 FQNNGV, per germline. In DNA, the CDR3 is TGTGCCAGCAGCTCAGGGGCAGGCTATGGCTACACCTTC. Encoded protein: CASSSGAGYGYTF.

The CDR3 reads CASSLVFSSGTSNTGELFF. CDR3 DNA sequence: TGTGCCAGCAGCTTGGTTTTTAGCTCCGGGACTAGTAACACCGGGGAGCTGTTTTTT. The V and J genes are TRBV5-4 and TRBJ2-2, with TRBD2 matching 8 bases. CDR3 length: 19 residues. Trimming cost V 0 bases and J 2 bases; bases outside gene matches: 12. Per the germline V gene, CDR1 is SGHNT and CDR2 is YYREEE (reference sequence).

This chain connects TRBV2 to TRBJ2-1, with D perhaps TRBD1 (6 bases). The CDR3 has 16 residues. The germline CDR1 and CDR2 sequences are SNHLY and FYNNEI. Trimming took off 10 bases at V and 2 bases at J, with 21 bases between the two ends. The CDR3 is CATPGQGTQAYNEQFF. The CDR3 bases are TGTGCCACCCCGGGGCAGGGGACGCAAGCCTACAATGAGCAGTTCTTC.

This clone has a single count. This chain uses TRBV7-6 with TRBJ2-5; 7 nucleotides agree with TRBD1. The CDR3 covers 16 residues. Trimming removed 1 base from V and 7 bases from J; junction bases left unmatched: 12. The germline V gene has CDR1 SGHVS and CDR2 FNYEAQ. The CDR3 DNA follows: TGTGCCAGCAGCTTAGGGATAGTAACAGGGGTTGTGACCCAGTACTTC. This gives the protein CASSLGIVTGVVTQYF.

The V gene is TRBV10-1, the J gene TRBJ2-5; TRBD1 or TRBD2 may be the D gene (7 bases each). Germline loops: CDR1 WNHNN, CDR2 SYGVQD (reference sequence). With 4 bases removed from V and 0 bases from J, the gap between germline ends came to 15 bases. This CDR3 region has 16 residues. DNA of the CDR3: TGCGCCAGCAGTGCCTTCAGGGGGGGGAACCAAGAGACCCAGTACTTC. Its protein is CASSAFRGGNQETQYF.

This clone has just a few counts. The chain combines TRBV5-1 with TRBJ2-1; TRBD1 might be the D (6 bases). CDR3 length: 15 amino acids. The germline V gene has CDR1 SGHRS and CDR2 YFSETQ. Trimming shortened V by 1 base and J by 4 bases, and 12 bases separated the two germline ends. The CDR3 sequence is CASSLTGIGYNEQFF. As DNA, the CDR3 is TGCGCCAGCAGCTTGACAGGGATAGGATACAATGAGCAGTTCTTC. Full variable domain (missing parts from reference TRBV5-1 and TRBJ2-1): KAGVTQTPRYLIKTRGQQVTLSCSPISGHRSVSWYQQTPGQGLQFLFEYFSETQRNKGNFPGRFSGRQFSNSRSEMNVSTLELGDSALYLCASSLTGIGYNEQFFGPGTRLTVL.

The rearrangement joins TRBV27 to TRBJ1-2; 9 bases are shared with TRBD1. The CDR3 consists of 17 residues. Germline values: CDR1 MNHEY, CDR2 SMNVEV (reference sequence). After removal of 0 bases from V and 6 bases from J, the junction contained 11 bases not matched to a gene. Written as DNA, the CDR3 is TGTGCCAGCAGTTTATCAAAGAGGGGACAGGGAGGACATGGCTACACCTTC. This sequence encodes CASSLSKRGQGGHGYTF.

The chain joins TRBV7-2 to TRBJ2-5; D is ambiguous. Trimming shortened V by 1 base and J by 1 base, and 13 bases separated the two germline ends. CDR1 is SGHTA and CDR2 is FQGNSA in the germline V gene. This CDR3 region has 16 residues. In nucleotides, the CDR3 is TGTGCCAGCAGCTTAGAAGTATACAATCCCCAAGAGACCCAGTACTTC. This codes for CASSLEVYNPQETQYF.

The chain employs TRBV5-6 and TRBJ2-1, with D perhaps given as TRBD1 or TRBD2 (5 bases each). CDR3 length: 15 residues. Trimming cost V 0 bases and J 2 bases, with 9 bases left between them. Germline lookup yields CDR1 SGHDT and CDR2 YYEEEE. CDR3 DNA: TGTGCCAGCAGCTTGGGGGGGAGTACCTACAATGAGCAGTTCTTC. Protein: CASSLGGSTYNEQFF.

CDR3 residues: CSVEEEGTRTYEQYF. As DNA, the CDR3 is TGCAGCGTTGAAGAGGAGGGTACAAGAACCTACGAGCAGTACTTC. This rearrangement joins TRBV29-1 to TRBJ2-7, with D maybe TRBD2 (6 bases). This CDR3 contains 15 residues. V was clipped by 0 bases and J by 2 bases, with 14 bases between them. In germline, CDR1 is SQVTM, CDR2 ANQGSEA.

The V call is TRBV27, the J call TRBJ2-7; D is undetermined. The CDR3 length is 12 residues. Germline-derived CDR1 and CDR2 are MNHEY and SMNVEV (reference sequence). V gave up 2 bases and J gave up 5 bases, with 7 bases separating them. As DNA, the CDR3 is TGTGCCAGCAGTTTAGTAGGTAACGAGCAGTACTTC. Translation gives CASSLVGNEQYF.

This chain joins TRBV7-9 and TRBJ2-1; no clear D. The germline V and J ends were trimmed by 5 bases and 6 bases, with 8 bases remaining between them. Per germline, CDR1 SEHNR and CDR2 FQNEAQ (reference sequence). The CDR3 is 12 residues long. CDR3 nucleotide sequence: TGTGCCAGCAGCCCCCTCTCCAATGAGCAGTTCTTC. This codes for CASSPLSNEQFF.

The genes are TRBV7-9 and TRBJ2-2; 8 bases map to TRBD1. The CDR3 spans 16 residues. CDR1 SEHNR and CDR2 FQNEAQ come from the germline V gene (reference sequence). The J segment lost 1 base and the V segment lost 5 bases, leaving 6 bases of the junction unmatched. The CDR3 is CASSPSTGENTGELFF. The CDR3 DNA sequence: TGTGCCAGCAGCCCCTCGACAGGGGAGAACACCGGGGAGCTGTTTTTT.

V gene TRBV6-1 combines with J gene TRBJ1-1; D is unclear. CDR3 length: 15 amino acids. The V end was cut by 2 bases, the J end by 0 bases, with 10 bases between. Germline V lookup: CDR1 MNHNS, CDR2 SASEGT. In DNA form, the CDR3 reads TGTGCCAGCAGTGAATTTGAGGGCCTGAACACTGAAGCTTTCTTT. It yields the protein CASSEFEGLNTEAFF.

The V and J genes are TRBV6-5 and TRBJ2-7; 7 nucleotides agree with TRBD1. V dropped 7 bases and J dropped 4; count of bases not matched to a gene: 7. Germline lookup yields CDR1 MNHEY and CDR2 SVGAGI. This CDR3 is built from 13 residues. This CDR3 is CASKPGQTYEQYF. CDR3 DNA sequence: TGTGCCAGCAAGCCGGGACAGACGTACGAGCAGTACTTC.

The V and J genes are TRBV2 and TRBJ1-1; D uncertain. Germline-derived CDR1 and CDR2 are SNHLY and FYNNEI. Trimming cost V 3 bases and J 0 bases, with 8 bases left between them. The CDR3 extends over 14 amino acids. This chain's CDR3 is CASSDGQLNTEAFF. For the CDR3, the DNA is TGTGCCAGCAGTGATGGGCAGCTGAACACTGAAGCTTTCTTT.

In nucleotides, the CDR3 is TGTGCCACCAGCAGAGTGGGACAGGGATTGAACACTGAAGCTTTCTTT. Protein: CATSRVGQGLNTEAFF. V gene TRBV15 combines with J gene TRBJ1-1; TRBD1 agrees at 9 bases. The germline V gene encodes CDR1 LNHNV and CDR2 YYDKDF (reference sequence). This CDR3 comprises 16 residues. V lost 1 base to trimming and J lost 0 bases; unmatched junction nucleotides: 3.

In its sample, this clone was seen once. This sequence joins TRBV5-1 and TRBJ2-7; 11 bases are shared with TRBD2. CDR3 size: 16 residues. Germline CDR1 reads SGHRS; CDR2 reads YFSETQ. The V gene end was trimmed by 1 base and the J gene end by 4 bases; junction bases not matched to a gene: 7. The CDR3 DNA reads as TGCGCCAGCAGCTTGTACCTAGCGGGGGGCCAGTACGAGCAGTACTTC. Amino acid sequence: CASSLYLAGGQYEQYF.

The chain's CDR3 is CASSQGETGELFF. The CDR3 DNA follows: TGCGCCAGCAGCCAGGGGGAAACCGGGGAGCTGTTTTTT. The chain uses TRBV4-1 and TRBJ2-2; the D gene could be TRBD1 or TRBD2 (5 bases each). Germline V gene lookup returns CDR1 MGHRA and CDR2 YSYEKL. The V end lost 3 bases, the J end lost 5 bases, and 7 bases lay between the germline ends. This CDR3 contains 13 residues.

This chain connects TRBV6-5 to TRBJ2-1, with 10 bases lining up with TRBD2. CDR1 is MNHEY, CDR2 SVGAGI, per germline. The CDR3 totals 14 residues. Trimming at V came to 2 bases and at J to 5 bases, leaving 0 bases not matched to a gene. CDR3 nucleotides: TGTGCCAGCAGTTACACTAGCGGGGACAATGAGCAGTTCTTC. Its protein is CASSYTSGDNEQFF.

The CDR3 loop reads CASSLAGTSGTDTQYF. As DNA, the CDR3 is TGTGCCAGCAGCTTGGCCGGGACTAGCGGCACAGATACGCAGTATTTT. V usage is TRBV5-6 and J usage is TRBJ2-3; 10 nucleotides line up with TRBD2. Germline V gene sequence: CDR1 SGHDT, CDR2 YYEEEE. This CDR3 region has 16 residues. The V gene end was trimmed by 0 bases and the J gene end by 1 base; junction bases not matched to a gene: 2.

The chain is built from TRBV28 and TRBJ2-6, with D perhaps matching TRBD1 (6 bases). The CDR3 length is 15 residues. The germline CDR1 and CDR2 sequences are MDHEN and SYDVKM. Trimming took off 3 bases at V and 1 base at J, with 7 bases between the two ends. The CDR3 sequence: CASSFQGSGANVLTF. The DNA for the CDR3 is TGTGCCAGCAGTTTTCAGGGGTCTGGGGCCAACGTCCTGACTTTC.

The rearrangement joins TRBV5-4 to TRBJ1-6; D is uncertain. Germline values: CDR1 SGHNT, CDR2 YYREEE (reference sequence). CDR3 length equals 14 residues. The germline V and J ends were trimmed by 4 bases and 3 bases, with 8 bases remaining between them. CDR3 bases: TGTGCCAGCAGCCATTGGGACTATAATTCACCCCTCCACTTT. This translates into CASSHWDYNSPLHF.

The rearrangement uses TRBV6-1 and TRBJ2-2; 8 bases line up with TRBD1. Germline V gives CDR1 MNHNS, CDR2 SASEGT. V lost 3 bases to trimming and J lost 6 bases; unmatched junction nucleotides: 9. The CDR3 has 16 residues. For the CDR3, the DNA is TGTGCCAGCAGTGAGTATCCGGGACAGGCACCCGGGGAGCTGTTTTTT. Translating it yields CASSEYPGQAPGELFF.

CDR3 nucleotide sequence: TGTGCCAGCTCACCACCGGCAGGGATCCCCTACGAGCAGTACTTC. Amino acids: CASSPPAGIPYEQYF. The chain couples TRBV18 to TRBJ2-7; D perhaps matches TRBD1 (5 bases). Germline V CDR1 and CDR2: KGHSH, LQKENI. Between the trimmed V and J ends, which lost 0 bases and 2 bases, there was a span of 11 bases. This CDR3 comprises 15 residues. The entire variable domain, with the rest obtained from reference TRBV18 and TRBJ2-7, is as follows: NAGVMQNPRHLVRRRGQEARLRCSPMKGHSHVYWYRQLPEEGLKFMVYLQKENIIDESGMPKERFSAEFPKEGPSILRIQQVVRGDSAAYFCASSPPAGIPYEQYFGPGTRLTVT.

The CDR3 bases are TGTGCCAGCAGCTTAGGTGGCACTGGGGGTGAGCAGTTCTTC. This sequence encodes CASSLGGTGGEQFF. The chain has TRBV13 and TRBJ2-1; TRBD1 or TRBD2 may be the D gene (5 bases each). V shed 0 bases and J shed 9 bases, with 12 bases lying between them. Germline CDR1 reads PRHDT; CDR2 reads FYEKMQ (reference sequence). This CDR3 spans 14 amino acids.

The rearrangement joins TRBV6-4 to TRBJ2-3; 9 positions agree with TRBD2. V lost 6 bases and J lost 0; bases outside the gene matches: 4. Germline V CDR1 and CDR2: MRHNA, SNTAGT. The CDR3 contains 15 residues. The CDR3 region is CASRGAGGSTDTQYF. The CDR3 DNA reads as TGTGCCAGCAGGGGAGCGGGGGGAAGCACAGATACGCAGTATTTT.